A single sample gave rise to the 25 T cell receptor beta chains below, sequenced in a study of cytomegalovirus exposure and HLA in healthy donors. PCR used 60 Vbeta primers and 13 Jbeta primers. Sequencing used immunoSEQ multiplex PCR; TCRdb keeps in-frame clones, though not all of them. The sample consists of over 200,000 clones, 85% of them appearing once. Sequencing was performed on PBMCs. The receptors derive from a human donor in good health.

The chain combines TRBV4-3 with TRBJ2-5; 8 bases fit TRBD2. Unmatched junction bases numbered 14, after V lost 1 base and J lost 4 bases. CDR1 is LGHNA, CDR2 YSLEER, per germline. This CDR3 has 18 amino acids. This CDR3 reads CASSQGTLTAGEVETQYF. The CDR3 nucleotides are TGCGCCAGCAGCCAAGGCACCCTTACAGCGGGAGAGGTAGAGACCCAGTACTTC.

This clone appeared a few times. The chain combines TRBV28 with TRBJ2-5, with 8 bases aligning to TRBD1. This CDR3 has 13 residues. CDR1 MDHEN and CDR2 SYDVKM come from the germline V gene. The V and J ends lost 9 bases and 5 bases, in that order; junction bases with no gene match: 8. CDR3 sequence: CASTTGVVETQYF. Written as DNA, the CDR3 is TGTGCCAGTACGACAGGGGTGGTGGAGACCCAGTACTTC.

The gene calls are TRBV18 and TRBJ1-4; D unresolved. V was shortened by 2 bases and J by 0 bases, with 7 bases between the two germline ends. Looked up from germline, CDR1 is KGHSH and CDR2 is LQKENI. The CDR3 is made up of 15 amino acids. The chain's CDR3 is CASSPTGSTNEKLFF. The DNA for the CDR3 is TGTGCCAGCTCACCAACGGGATCAACTAATGAAAAACTGTTTTTT.

The chain is built from TRBV18 and TRBJ2-7, with 9 bases identical to TRBD1. With V trimmed by 1 base and J by 0 bases, 4 bases remained unmatched. This CDR3 contains 16 residues. The germline gives CDR1 KGHSH, CDR2 LQKENI. The CDR3 reads CASSPRQGVSSYEQYF. The CDR3 nucleotides are TGTGCCAGCTCACCACGACAGGGGGTGAGCTCCTACGAGCAGTACTTC.

Written as DNA, the CDR3 is TGTGCCACCCTAGCGGGAGCCACAATAGTGAATGAGCAGTTCTTC. Its translation: CATLAGATIVNEQFF. The rearrangement joins TRBV7-2 to TRBJ2-1; TRBD2 agrees at 10 bases. This CDR3 is built from 15 residues. The V gene end was trimmed by 10 bases and the J gene end by 7 bases; junction bases not matched to a gene: 13. From germline, CDR1 is SGHTA and CDR2 FQGNSA. The whole variable domain, filled in from reference TRBV7-2 and TRBJ2-1, reads GAGVSQSPSNKVTEKGKDVELRCDPISGHTALYWYRQSLGQGLEFLIYFQGNSAPDKSGLPSDRFSAERTGGSVSTLTIQRTQQEDSAVYLCATLAGATIVNEQFFGPGTRLTVL.

The V and J genes are TRBV27 and TRBJ1-1; tentative D call: TRBD1 (5 bases). This CDR3 region has 18 residues. CDR1 MNHEY and CDR2 SMNVEV come from the germline V gene (reference sequence). Between the trimmed V and J ends, which lost 3 bases and 5 bases, there was a span of 25 bases. The CDR3 DNA is TGTGCCAGCAGTTTCTACCCCCACCGACCTGATGGGGGGACTGAAGCTTTCTTT. Its translation is CASSFYPHRPDGGTEAFF.

The chain is built from TRBV4-3 and TRBJ1-5, with 9 bases matching TRBD1. J lost 7 bases, V lost 0 bases, and 1 base had no gene match. Germline values: CDR1 LGHNA, CDR2 YSLEER. This CDR3 is built from 14 residues. The CDR3 DNA reads as TGCGCCAGCAGCCAAGAGGACAGGGGACAGCCCCAGCATTTT. Protein: CASSQEDRGQPQHF.

The chain couples TRBV7-3 to TRBJ2-7; 7 bases are a match to TRBD2. Germline V gene data show CDR1 as SGHTA and CDR2 as FQGTGA. This CDR3 spans 14 amino acids. With 0 bases clipped from V and 2 bases from J, the junction kept 1 base outside the gene matches. In nucleotides, the CDR3 is TGTGCCAGCAGCTTAACAGCGGGAACCTACGAGCAGTACTTC. As protein: CASSLTAGTYEQYF.

The J gene is TRBJ2-7, the V gene TRBV5-1, with TRBD2 matching 10 bases. J lost 0 bases, V lost 3 bases, and 3 bases had no gene match. Germline lookup yields CDR1 SGHRS and CDR2 YFSETQ. The CDR3 sequence is 15 residues long. CDR3 sequence reads: CASSWGLARSYEQYF. CDR3 DNA: TGCGCCAGCAGCTGGGGACTAGCGCGCTCCTACGAGCAGTACTTC.

The chain is built from TRBV5-4 and TRBJ1-2, with 10 bases aligning to TRBD1. The CDR3 sequence is 15 residues long. Germline V gene sequence: CDR1 SGHNT, CDR2 YYREEE (reference sequence). V lost 0 bases, J lost 8 bases, and 7 bases stayed unmatched. CDR3 coding DNA: TGTGCCAGCAGCTTGGGGGGACAGGGGTCCCAAGGCTACACCTTC. This codes for CASSLGGQGSQGYTF.

This clone was seen once. V is TRBV28 and J is TRBJ1-2; 7 nucleotides match TRBD1. Germline V gene lookup returns CDR1 MDHEN and CDR2 SYDVKM. Trimming cost V 3 bases and J 2 bases; bases outside gene matches: 3. This CDR3 has 14 residues. The CDR3 loop reads CASSLTGQNYGYTF. In DNA form, the CDR3 reads TGTGCCAGCAGTTTGACAGGGCAGAACTATGGCTACACCTTC.

The CDR3 DNA is TGCGCCACCGGGACAGGGGGCCTCACAGATACGCAGTATTTT. Its protein is CATGTGGLTDTQYF. The chain links TRBV5-1 to TRBJ2-3, with 12 bases fitting TRBD1. CDR1 and CDR2 (germline): SGHRS, YFSETQ. This CDR3 has 14 residues. Losses at the gene ends were 9 bases for V and 2 bases for J; bases not matched to a gene: 4. The whole variable domain, filled in from reference TRBV5-1 and TRBJ2-3, reads KAGVTQTPRYLIKTRGQQVTLSCSPISGHRSVSWYQQTPGQGLQFLFEYFSETQRNKGNFPGRFSGRQFSNSRSEMNVSTLELGDSALYLCATGTGGLTDTQYFGPGTRLTVL.

The V call is TRBV27, the J call TRBJ2-7; tentatively, D is TRBD1 (5 bases). Trimming stripped 2 bases from V and 2 bases from J, with 10 bases between. The CDR3 has 14 amino acids. The germline V gene encodes CDR1 MNHEY and CDR2 SMNVEV (reference sequence). CDR3 DNA: TGTGCCAGCAGTTTACAGGGCCCAACCTACGAGCAGTACTTC. Its translation: CASSLQGPTYEQYF.

The rearrangement joins TRBV2 to TRBJ1-2; a weak D match, TRBD1 (6 bases). V was clipped by 3 bases and J by 3 bases, with 11 bases between them. Looked up from germline, CDR1 is SNHLY and CDR2 is FYNNEI. The CDR3 totals 14 residues. Here the CDR3 DNA reads TGTGCCAGCAGTGATCCAGGGGCTCACTATGGCTACACCTTC. It translates to CASSDPGAHYGYTF.

The chain is built from TRBV6-5 and TRBJ2-7, with TRBD2 matching over 9 bases. The germline V gene encodes CDR1 MNHEY and CDR2 SVGAGI. V trimming: 7 bases; J trimming: 4 bases; junction bases outside the gene matches: 8. CDR3 length: 14 amino acids. The CDR3 coding sequence is TGTGCCAGCAACCTAGCGGGAAGGATTTACGAGCAGTACTTC. It specifies CASNLAGRIYEQYF.

This chain links TRBV5-1 with TRBJ2-7, with 7 bases matching TRBD1. The V gene's germline CDR1 is SGHRS and CDR2 YFSETQ. The V gene end was trimmed by 3 bases and the J gene end by 4 bases; junction bases not matched to a gene: 10. The CDR3 has 15 residues. The chain's CDR3 is CASSSDRHHRYEQYF. The CDR3 bases are TGCGCCAGCAGCTCGGACAGGCACCACCGGTACGAGCAGTACTTC. Combining the CDR3 with reference TRBV5-1 and TRBJ2-7 gives the whole variable domain KAGVTQTPRYLIKTRGQQVTLSCSPISGHRSVSWYQQTPGQGLQFLFEYFSETQRNKGNFPGRFSGRQFSNSRSEMNVSTLELGDSALYLCASSSDRHHRYEQYFGPGTRLTVT.

This clone was seen a handful of times. The chain couples TRBV19 to TRBJ1-5; D perhaps matches TRBD1 (5 bases). This CDR3 comprises 16 residues. From germline, CDR1 is LNHDA and CDR2 SQIVND (reference sequence). Trimming stripped 7 bases from V and 1 base from J, with 17 bases between. CDR3 nucleotides: TGTGCCAGTAAGTCCAGGGCAGATACAAGCAATCAGCCCCAGCATTTT. Translated: CASKSRADTSNQPQHF.

CDR3 residues: CASSPEGAREQYF. The CDR3 nucleotides read TGTGCCAGCTCCCCGGAGGGGGCGAGGGAGCAGTACTTC. The genes are TRBV18 and TRBJ2-7; D perhaps matches TRBD1 (7 bases). CDR1 and CDR2 from the germline V gene are KGHSH and LQKENI. CDR3 length: 13 amino acids. Trimming left V 6 bases short and J 7 bases short, with 16 bases between.

This chain uses TRBV6-6 with TRBJ2-1; possibly TRBD1 for D (6 bases). The CDR3 totals 15 residues. Trimming stripped 2 bases from V and 5 bases from J, with 13 bases between. Germline lookup yields CDR1 MNHNY and CDR2 SVGAGI (reference sequence). CDR3 DNA sequence: TGTGCCAGCAGTTACAGCAGGACAGTTGACAATGAGCAGTTCTTC. Residues: CASSYSRTVDNEQFF.

The gene calls are TRBV9 and TRBJ2-3; D gene unclear. The CDR3 runs 13 residues. The germline gives CDR1 SGDLS, CDR2 YYNGEE. Trimming took 2 bases from V and 2 from J, leaving 6 bases between them. CDR3 protein: CASSVAATDTQYF. CDR3 in DNA: TGTGCCAGCAGCGTGGCCGCCACAGATACGCAGTATTTT.

The rearrangement links TRBV11-2 to TRBJ2-7; 7 positions agree with TRBD1. The V and J ends lost 3 bases and 0 bases, in that order; junction bases with no gene match: 5. Germline V lookup: CDR1 SGHAT, CDR2 FQNNGV. The CDR3 has 15 amino acids. CDR3 protein: CASSFRDSHSYEQYF. The CDR3 DNA is TGTGCCAGCAGCTTCCGGGACAGTCACTCCTACGAGCAGTACTTC.

The chain is built from TRBV5-1 and TRBJ1-1; TRBD1 might be the D (6 bases). V was cut by 0 bases and J by 5 bases, with 11 bases left in between. The CDR3 totals 14 residues. Germline CDR1 is SGHRS and CDR2 is YFSETQ. Here the CDR3 reads CASSLEQGGTEAFF. The CDR3 bases are TGCGCCAGCAGCTTGGAACAGGGAGGGACTGAAGCTTTCTTT.

This sequence joins TRBV7-9 and TRBJ1-2; D not certain. Germline V gives CDR1 SEHNR, CDR2 FQNEAQ (reference sequence). The V end lost 10 bases, the J end lost 7 bases, and 7 bases lay between the germline ends. This CDR3 is 9 amino acids long. The CDR3 DNA follows: TGTGCCACAGGTGGTGGCTACACCTTC. Translation gives CATGGGYTF.

This sequence joins TRBV7-3 and TRBJ2-3; 9 nucleotides align to TRBD2. The germline V gene encodes CDR1 SGHTA and CDR2 FQGTGA. The CDR3 totals 15 residues. V was clipped by 1 base and J by 6 bases; unmatched bases: 5. The CDR3 DNA sequence: TGTGCCAGCAGCTTAATAGGACTAGCGAATGATACGCAGTATTTT. This translates into CASSLIGLANDTQYF.

The CDR3 here is CASSAYNLNQPQHF. The CDR3 coding sequence is TGTGCCAGCAGTGCGTACAACCTCAATCAGCCCCAGCATTTT. This sequence joins TRBV25-1 and TRBJ1-5, with D unresolved. V shed 4 bases and J shed 3 bases, with 10 bases lying between them. Germline V lookup: CDR1 MGHDK, CDR2 SYGVNS. This CDR3 is built from 14 residues. Filled out from reference TRBV25-1 and TRBJ1-5, the complete variable domain reads EADIYQTPRYLVIGTGKKITLECSQTMGHDKMYWYQQDPGMELHLIHYSYGVNSTEKGDLSSESTVSRIRTEHFPLTLESARPSHTSQYLCASSAYNLNQPQHFGDGTRLSIL.